The 21 T cell receptor beta chains given below trace back to one sample, sequenced in a study of PD-L1 blockade in urothelial cancer. Indicated time point: peripheral blood 6 weeks after treatment start. Libraries were prepared by immunoSEQ multiplex PCR; TCRdb keeps only in-frame clonotypes and omits some of them. This table holds tens of thousands of clones, over 60% found once. Sequences were derived from PBMCs, sampled around atezolizumab (anti-PD-L1) treatment. The receptors were gathered from a man aged 65-85 years with urothelial cancer.

V gene TRBV2 combines with J gene TRBJ2-1; 10 bases map to TRBD2. Per germline, CDR1 SNHLY and CDR2 FYNNEI. Losses at the gene ends were 7 bases for V and 2 bases for J; bases not matched to a gene: 2. This CDR3 is 14 amino acids long. The CDR3 here is CASNLAGAYNEQFF. CDR3 coding DNA: TGTGCCAGCAATCTAGCGGGGGCCTACAATGAGCAGTTCTTC.

The genes are TRBV9 and TRBJ1-1, with 8 bases aligning to TRBD1. This CDR3 has 16 amino acids. Trimming cost V 1 base and J 8 bases; bases outside gene matches: 13. The V gene's germline CDR1 is SGDLS and CDR2 YYNGEE. In DNA, the CDR3 is TGTGCCAGCAGCGTATCTGGACAGGGAGGACTATCCGAAGCTTTCTTT. This sequence encodes CASSVSGQGGLSEAFF.

This clone turned up a few times. The J gene is TRBJ2-2, the V gene TRBV30; 7 positions match TRBD2. Germline CDR1 and CDR2: GTSNPN and SVGIG (reference sequence). CDR3 length: 15 amino acids. The V gene end was trimmed by 0 bases and the J gene end by 7 bases; junction bases not matched to a gene: 8. CDR3 in DNA: TGTGCCTGGAGTGTTTGGGCGGGAGATCACGGGGAGCTGTTTTTT. Translated: CAWSVWAGDHGELFF.

This clone was seen only once. The chain uses TRBV5-6 and TRBJ2-2; a weak D match, TRBD1 (5 bases). V dropped 2 bases and J dropped 0 bases, with 8 bases sitting between them. The CDR3 spans 15 residues. Germline loops: CDR1 SGHDT, CDR2 YYEEEE. CDR3 sequence: CASSFQGSNTGELFF. The CDR3 coding sequence is TGTGCCAGCAGCTTCCAGGGATCGAACACCGGGGAGCTGTTTTTT.

J is TRBJ2-7 and V is TRBV19; TRBD1 agrees at 8 bases. The CDR3 length is 14 residues. The trim removed 5 bases at V and 9 bases at J, leaving 12 bases unmatched. The germline CDR1 and CDR2 sequences are LNHDA and SQIVND (reference sequence). The CDR3 region has the DNA TGTGCCAGTAGTTCCGGACAGGGACCTGGGGGGCAGTACTTC. Encoded protein: CASSSGQGPGGQYF.

The chain employs TRBV6-5 and TRBJ1-2; 7 positions match TRBD1. Germline V gene lookup returns CDR1 MNHEY and CDR2 SVGAGI. V lost 4 bases to trimming and J lost 2 bases; unmatched junction nucleotides: 4. The CDR3 extends over 14 amino acids. CDR3 DNA: TGTGCCAGCAGTTTGGACAGGAACAACTATGGCTACACCTTC. Translating it yields CASSLDRNNYGYTF.

The chain couples TRBV2 to TRBJ1-3; a possible D gene is TRBD1 (6 bases). V dropped 11 bases and J dropped 2 bases, with 13 bases sitting between them. Germline V gene data show CDR1 as SNHLY and CDR2 as FYNNEI. The CDR3 contains 13 residues. Here the CDR3 reads CADRPGAGNTIYF. DNA for the CDR3: TGTGCCGACCGCCCAGGGGCTGGAAACACCATATATTTT.

In its sample, this clone is medium-sized. The gene calls are TRBV7-9 and TRBJ1-4; D call uncertain. The germline V gene has CDR1 SEHNR and CDR2 FQNEAQ (reference sequence). This CDR3 is 15 amino acids long. V shed 0 bases and J shed 6 bases, with 11 bases lying between them. In DNA form, the CDR3 reads TGTGCCAGCAGCTTAGCGGCAGGAGGAGATGAAAAACTGTTTTTT. Its protein is CASSLAAGGDEKLFF.

This clone has only a few counts. The genes are TRBV30 and TRBJ1-4; 8 nucleotides line up with TRBD1. The length of the CDR3 is 14 residues. Per germline, CDR1 GTSNPN and CDR2 SVGIG (reference sequence). After removal of 0 bases from V and 10 bases from J, the junction contained 7 bases not matched to a gene. CDR3: CAWSVVQGGGKLFF. Here the CDR3 DNA reads TGTGCCTGGAGTGTGGTACAGGGGGGTGGAAAACTGTTTTTT.

The chain is built from TRBV6-1 and TRBJ2-1; a possible D gene is TRBD2 (6 bases). CDR1 is MNHNS, CDR2 SASEGT, per germline. The CDR3 loop spans 16 amino acids. The V and J ends lost 2 bases and 7 bases respectively, with 18 bases between them. CDR3 sequence (DNA): TGTGCCAGCAGTGAACAGGCGGGACTCCTGAAGAATGAGCAGTTCTTC. This sequence encodes CASSEQAGLLKNEQFF.

V is TRBV7-2 and J is TRBJ2-4, with D unclear. The CDR3 consists of 18 residues. In germline, CDR1 is SGHTA, CDR2 FQGNSA. V was pared by 2 bases and J by 0 bases, with 17 bases between. The CDR3 region has the DNA TGTGCCAGCAGCTTATCCCCCGGCCCCACAGTAGCCAAAAACATTCAGTACTTC. Protein product: CASSLSPGPTVAKNIQYF.

V gene TRBV5-1 combines with J gene TRBJ2-1; unclear D gene. CDR1 and CDR2 from the germline V gene are SGHRS and YFSETQ. V lost 0 bases, J lost 12 bases, and 13 bases lay in between. This CDR3 region has 13 residues. As DNA, the CDR3 is TGCGCCAGCAGCTTGGCCGGGTTGTCCGCGCAGTTCTTC. This encodes CASSLAGLSAQFF.

V is TRBV7-2 and J is TRBJ2-3, with D hard to call. CDR3 length: 11 amino acids. Germline CDR1 reads SGHTA; CDR2 reads FQGNSA. Trimming left V 7 bases short and J 0 bases short, with 2 bases between. CDR3 loop: CASTSTDTQYF. Here the CDR3 DNA reads TGTGCCAGCACGAGCACAGATACGCAGTATTTT.

The chain couples TRBV9 to TRBJ1-6; 10 bases fit TRBD1. The CDR3 is 15 amino acids. Germline CDR1 reads SGDLS; CDR2 reads YYNGEE. Germline trimming cut 3 bases from V and 8 bases from J; bases unmatched to any gene: 5. CDR3 in amino acids: CASSDDRGLDSPLHF. The CDR3 DNA reads as TGTGCCAGCAGCGATGACAGGGGGCTGGATTCACCCCTCCACTTT.

The chain couples TRBV7-3 to TRBJ1-1, with D perhaps TRBD1 (5 bases). The V and J ends lost 1 base and 6 bases respectively, with 12 bases between them. The CDR3 is 14 amino acids. CDR1 and CDR2 from the germline V gene are SGHTA and FQGTGA. CDR3 nucleotides: TGTGCCAGCAGCTTAAGCGGGGGGGGAGCTGAAGCTTTCTTT. It specifies CASSLSGGGAEAFF.

The rearrangement links TRBV7-9 to TRBJ2-7; 10 bases fit TRBD1. CDR3 size: 15 residues. V lost 5 bases to trimming and J lost 3 bases; unmatched junction nucleotides: 7. Germline assignment: CDR1 SEHNR and CDR2 FQNEAQ (reference sequence). CDR3 nucleotide sequence: TGTGCCAGCAGCCCCGACAGGGGGCGGTTCTACGAGCAGTACTTC. Protein product: CASSPDRGRFYEQYF.

The CDR3 DNA reads as TGTGCCAGCAGCGGGGACAGGGGGCAGTACAATGAGCAGTTCTTC. Its translation is CASSGDRGQYNEQFF. The chain joins TRBV5-4 to TRBJ2-1; 12 nucleotides align to TRBD1. V trimming: 4 bases; J trimming: 4 bases; junction bases outside the gene matches: 3. Germline CDR1 SGHNT, CDR2 YYREEE (reference sequence). The CDR3 extends over 15 amino acids.

This clone has a single count. The CDR3 DNA is TGTGCTAGTGGTGTCGGGACAAGGGCCACCGGGGAGCTGTTTTTT. Amino acids: CASGVGTRATGELFF. The chain joins TRBV12-5 to TRBJ2-2, with a possible D match to TRBD1 (6 bases). The CDR3 extends over 15 amino acids. V lost 5 bases to trimming and J lost 4 bases, with 14 bases between them. The germline V gene has CDR1 LGHNT and CDR2 FRNRAP.

This chain links TRBV4-3 with TRBJ1-2, with 10 bases identical to TRBD1. The J segment lost 6 bases and the V segment lost 5 bases, leaving 9 bases of the junction unmatched. CDR3 length equals 15 residues. Germline CDR1 reads LGHNA; CDR2 reads YSLEER. The CDR3 loop reads CASSSGQGSSNGYTF. CDR3 bases: TGCGCCAGCAGCTCGGGACAGGGGAGTTCTAATGGCTACACCTTC.

This chain uses TRBV5-1 with TRBJ1-5, with TRBD1 matching 8 bases. This CDR3 has 13 amino acids. Germline values: CDR1 SGHRS, CDR2 YFSETQ. V shed 0 bases and J 13 bases; nucleotides not matched to a gene: 6. In DNA form, the CDR3 reads TGCGCCAGCAGCTTGGGAGGACAGGGAGAGCAGCATTTT. Encoded protein: CASSLGGQGEQHF.

V and J are TRBV2 and TRBJ1-5; TRBD1 agrees at 12 bases. Germline loops: CDR1 SNHLY, CDR2 FYNNEI. There are 17 residues in the CDR3. J lost 5 bases, V lost 4 bases, and 9 bases had no gene match. The CDR3 nucleotides are TGTGCCAGCAGTGGGGGGGACAGGGGGCGCGCCGATCAGCCCCAGCATTTT. Its protein is CASSGGDRGRADQPQHF.